Below, one TCR beta chain is given with its context. This clone was found a few times. This clone's antigen is unknown. There are no base qualities to consult, and no much larger clone falls within one base. This record comes from a study of cytomegalovirus exposure and HLA in healthy donors (dated by TCRdb to the late 2010s). In the study overall: In an earlier analysis of several hundred of the donors, 250 to 350 Gb of sequence data and 90 million to 120 million unique TCR beta sequences from about 179 million T cells were reported. An early release covering roughly 600 HLA-typed donors comprised approximately 290 gigabases of sequencing data and 85 million to 100 million unique TCR sequences. Among the roughly 370 genotyped donors, under 90% belonged to the genetic ancestry cluster associated with self-reported Caucasian donors. The aim of the study was to test whether cataloging public T cell receptors could identify signatures of past pathogen exposure. The T cell repertoires of around 670 subjects were profiled by immunosequencing and related to cytomegalovirus serostatus. A separate validation cohort of 100 to 150 different subjects was used in addition to the 666-subject first cohort. To predict cytomegalovirus infection status, the study combined high-throughput TCR immunosequencing, statistical association of individual TCRs with disease status, and machine learning. In a later analysis, previously published TCR beta repertoires from about 670 donors were re-analyzed and high-resolution HLA genotyping was added so that TCR occurrence patterns could be studied. The later analysis used no new phenotypic data to find candidate immune exposures, relying instead on TCR beta sequences and their occurrence across donors. An earlier analysis of roughly 600 of the donors used high-throughput TCR beta sequencing to judge whether each TCR beta V gene segment behaved as functional or pseudogenic. Donor age, sex, ethnicity and CMV serostatus were compiled together with the repertoire data. A later genetic analysis took genome-wide SNP genotypes for about three fifths of the roughly 700 donors and used that subset as a discovery cohort. All discovery cohort repertoires had been generated on a single sequencing platform. Class I and class II HLA loci were covered by the typing at four-digit resolution. Typing coverage differed by locus: A, B, C, DRB1 and DQB1 were typed in roughly 620-630 donors, DQA1 in 522, DPA1 in over 600, and DPB1 in 450 to 480. About five DR-DQ haplotypes were treated as single units for association and clustering because of strong linkage in the cohort. Across some 400 genotyped donors of the cohort, an average of 235,054 unique TCR beta nucleotide sequences per donor were sequenced, and 15% to 20% of those sequences were non-productive. What the research found in general, with its limitations: A later genetic analysis reported fewer N-insertions in productive TCRs among donors in an Asian-associated ancestry cluster than the approximately 700-donor mean. At a false discovery rate of 0.05, a later analysis linked some 18,000 TCR beta sequences to specific HLA alleles. In both the original and validation cohorts, the classifier was reported to diagnose cytomegalovirus status with high specificity and sensitivity. HLA typing was unavailable for some donors at each locus, so association tests used only the typed subset. In vitro tests confirmed that a few of the cytomegalovirus-associated TCR beta chains recognize cytomegalovirus antigens. A cluster of highly shared sequence variants was judged likely to represent a technical artifact of the sequencing pipeline. In a later analysis, HLA-associated TCR beta chains showed more clonal expansion and lower generation probabilities than non-associated chains that were equally common. Most CMV-associated TCR beta chains appeared to be HLA-restricted in a later analysis, and the HLA associations seemed to be driven largely by CMV exposure. According to a later analysis, parvovirus B19, influenza, CMV and Epstein-Barr virus appeared linked to several top co-occurrence clusters. The presence/absence analyses assumed that sequencing depth was roughly uniform across donors, and that assumption may not be true. A further reported finding was that TCR beta sequences accurately predicted the HLA-A and HLA-B alleles for most subjects in the first cohort. The authors suggested that the approach could potentially be generalized to other disease states and immunological phenotypes. Broadly in line with IMGT annotations, most TCR beta V segments showed up in productive rearrangements about 87% or about 30% of the time in an earlier analysis of a few hundred of the donors. V-gene and J-gene trimming of TCR beta chains was associated with a missense DCLRE1C variant in a later genetic analysis, and the association was replicated in an independent cohort. Strong co-occurrence of HLA alleles, especially DR and DQ, made assigning TCR associations to individual alleles difficult. Most TCR sequences were seen in very few donors, while some public TCRs were found in many individuals. Linkage disequilibrium might explain the correlated functional status among segregating V segments, but an unknown experimental factor could not be excluded. The cohort was sequenced for TCR beta chains only, and without alpha or paired-chain data the features that could be detected were limited. In the study, 164 TCR beta chains were listed as associated with cytomegalovirus. In a later analysis, the rate of TCR association differed among HLA loci, with DRB1 alleles having the most associated TCRs and HLA-C alleles having the fewest. The earlier analysis of 587 of the donors excluded about 16 rarely observed V segments, including chromosome 9 orphons, because counts were too low. The only immune exposure information available for the cohort was CMV serostatus. Because the 87-base-pair reads could not distinguish some IMGT-functional V segments, including TRBV6-2 and TRBV6-3, those segments were excluded.

V was cut back by 0 bases and J by 1 base, leaving a gap of 10 bases between them. From the germline V gene, CDR1 is SGHRS and CDR2 is YFSETQ. Counted from cysteine to phenylalanine, this CDR3 has 15 amino acids. The read is trimmed to its CDR3 DNA, 45 bases read in frame from base 1. The cohort comprised 550 to 700 healthy bone marrow donors. Cohort members were all nominally healthy when sampled, although unrecorded immune exposures were likely present. The donor tested CMV seropositive, placing the donor among the 250 to 350 seropositive members of the cohort. A peripheral blood sample was collected from each donor, and TCR beta sequencing was performed on peripheral blood mononuclear cells. The Qiagen DNeasy Blood Extraction Kit was used to extract genomic DNA from the blood cell samples. Libraries were made using the immunoSEQ multiplex PCR assay. A mixture of 60 forward primers for TCR Vbeta segments and 13 reverse primers for TCR Jbeta segments was used in the multiplex PCR. The CDR3 region of rearranged TCR beta genes was amplified from genomic DNA by a multiplex PCR assay. On the Illumina HiSeq System, the amplified TCR beta libraries were sequenced as 87-base-pair reads. From the authors' description of their analysis: A later analysis tallied roughly 76 million unique TCR beta chains across the 610 or so repertoires, and approximately 12 million of those chains were shared by two or more donors. To remove PCR and sequencing errors, raw reads were error-corrected and collapsed into unique sequences using a nearest-neighbor algorithm that merged closely related sequences. V, D and J gene segments were assigned by aligning CDR3 sequences to IMGT reference sequences. For a sequence to be retained, a match of at least six nucleotides was required to both a V gene segment and a J gene segment. Rearrangements were classified as productive when the CDR3 lacked stop codons and remained in frame with V and J, and all other rearrangements were classified as non-productive. Following IMGT convention, CDR3 was defined as the stretch from the second conserved V-encoded cysteine to the conserved J-encoded phenylalanine. Sequences without an unambiguous match to a single V gene segment were excluded from the earlier analysis of almost 600 of the donors. In an earlier analysis of 587 of the donors, V segments were called functional above 56.7% productive rearrangements and were called segregating when the between-donor standard deviation exceeded 5%. To diagnose cytomegalovirus status from the catalog of TCR beta chain sequences, a statistical classification framework was built. In a later analysis, V and J genes were assigned by comparing TCR nucleotide sequences against IMGT/GENE-DB human TR gene sequences. The TCRdist pipeline was used in a later analysis to assign CDR3 sequences and most-parsimonious VDJ recombination scenarios. A later analysis defined each TCR beta chain by its CDR3 amino acid sequence plus V-gene family, and excluded reads lacking a unique V-gene family. In a later analysis, around 650 highly shared, low-generation-probability nucleotide sequences were removed to address suspected cross-contamination and a sequencing artifact. A later analysis calculated a clonal expansion index for each public chain from normalized within-repertoire ranks of inferred template counts. In a later analysis, generation probabilities were computed with a VDJ recombination model fitted to out-of-frame rearrangements, and the resulting probabilities were checked against IGoR. Hypergeometric tests were used in a later analysis to score TCR-TCR, TCR-HLA and TCR-CMV co-occurrence, with a repertoire-size bias correction applied to the TCR pairs. To estimate false discovery rates, a later analysis permuted the HLA or CMV assignments 20 times. In a later analysis, co-occurring TCRs were grouped using DBSCAN, with TCRdist sequence similarity added in when clustering inside HLA-allele-positive subsets. For co-occurrence clustering, repertoires with fewer than 30,000 or more than 120,000 public chains were excluded, along with roughly five repertoires with anomalous nucleotide sharing. TCRdb carries this immuneACCESS record with in-frame sequences only. Its versions omit some clonotypes, under half of them owing to an unresolved V gene in the studies checked, with the rest unexplained. V, J and clone size are taken as reported in that table, and D and trimming were inferred from the DNA itself. In this sample the table shows about 120,000 clones, nearly 75% of which occur a single time. Clones ranked in the top ten supply 4.8% of the sample.

This sequence was found in a man aged 25-40 years in good health and CMV-seropositive. The V and J segments used are TRBV5-1 and TRBJ1-1, with the identity of the D gene unclear. Specimen: PBMCs. The DNA is as follows: TGCGCCAGCAGCTTGGATATAACTCCGAACACTGAAGCTTTCTTT. Its protein is CASSLDITPNTEAFF.